These 28 T cell receptor beta chains share one sample of origin, sequenced in a study of T cell responses to AZD1222 COVID-19 vaccine. Clones were read by immunoSEQ multiplex PCR, and TCRdb kept only the in-frame ones, dropping some. The data show some 110,000 clones, about 80% seen once. Sequencing used peripheral blood, obtained on day 0 of AZD1222 vaccination. The receptors originated from an adult in good health.

The rearrangement links TRBV7-8 to TRBJ2-3, with TRBD2 matching 13 bases. J lost 8 bases, V lost 3 bases, and 5 bases had no gene match. CDR3 length equals 15 residues. From germline, CDR1 is SGHVS and CDR2 FQNEAQ. CDR3: CASSLGTSGTGTQYF. CDR3 sequence (DNA): TGTGCCAGCAGCTTGGGGACTAGCGGGACTGGTACGCAGTATTTT.

The V gene is TRBV7-8, the J gene TRBJ1-3; a possible D gene is TRBD1 (6 bases). V was trimmed by 5 bases and J by 4 bases, leaving 15 bases between them. This CDR3 has 15 amino acids. CDR1 is SGHVS, CDR2 FQNEAQ, per germline. The chain's CDR3 is CASSPLTGAGNTIYF. The CDR3, as DNA: TGTGCCAGCAGCCCACTTACGGGGGCCGGAAACACCATATATTTT.

The chain uses TRBV5-1 and TRBJ2-7; tentative D call: TRBD1 (5 bases). The length of the CDR3 is 15 residues. Trimming took off 4 bases at V and 2 bases at J, with 16 bases between the two ends. Looked up from germline, CDR1 is SGHRS and CDR2 is YFSETQ. DNA of the CDR3: TGCGCCAGCAGCCCCCGAGACAGTGGTACCTACGAGCAGTACTTC. Its protein product is CASSPRDSGTYEQYF.

The count of this clone is one. The chain has TRBV7-3 and TRBJ2-1, with 11 bases identical to TRBD2. The germline gives CDR1 SGHTA, CDR2 FQGTGA. With 5 bases clipped from V and 6 bases from J, the junction kept 3 bases outside the gene matches. The CDR3 has 14 amino acids. The DNA for the CDR3 is TGTGCCAGCAGCCTACTAGCGGGAGCCAATGAGCAGTTCTTC. It translates to CASSLLAGANEQFF.

This sequence joins TRBV5-1 and TRBJ2-1, with TRBD2 matching over 12 bases. Germline V CDR1 and CDR2: SGHRS, YFSETQ. The length of the CDR3 is 15 residues. After removal of 1 base from V and 9 bases from J, the junction contained 5 bases not matched to a gene. This CDR3 reads CASSLLAGGPGEQFF. CDR3 nucleotides: TGCGCCAGCAGCTTGCTAGCGGGAGGGCCGGGTGAGCAGTTCTTC.

The sample holds a few counts of this clone. The chain links TRBV7-3 to TRBJ2-1, with 8 nucleotides matching TRBD2. From germline, CDR1 is SGHTA and CDR2 FQGTGA. The CDR3 covers 13 residues. J was trimmed by 6 bases and V by 11 bases; bases with no gene match: 9. The CDR3 loop reads CASRSGSSNEQFF. CDR3 nucleotides: TGTGCCTCGAGAAGCGGGAGTTCCAATGAGCAGTTCTTC.

This chain joins TRBV18 and TRBJ1-1; TRBD1 might be the D (5 bases). The germline V gene encodes CDR1 KGHSH and CDR2 LQKENI. The germline V and J ends were trimmed by 5 bases and 4 bases, with 11 bases remaining between them. The CDR3 has 13 amino acids. In DNA, the CDR3 is TGTGCCAGCTCATCGGGACTGGTCACTGAAGCTTTCTTT. Residues: CASSSGLVTEAFF.

The chain combines TRBV21-1 with TRBJ2-3; the tabulated D call, TRBD2, remains unverified against the DNA. TRBV21-1 is classified as a pseudogene. This CDR3 spans 15 amino acids. The CDR3: CASSKARLAGHTQYF. CDR3 sequence (DNA): TGTGCCAGCAGCAAAGCGCGCCTAGCGGGGCATACGCAGTATTTT.

The chain recombines TRBV5-6 with TRBJ1-2; D possibly corresponds to TRBD1 (5 bases). Per the germline V gene, CDR1 is SGHDT and CDR2 is YYEEEE. The CDR3 is 13 residues long. Deletions cut 3 bases from V and 5 bases from J, with 11 bases between. CDR3 sequence (DNA): TGTGCCAGCAGCTCCACTGACAGATATGGCTACACCTTC. Protein sequence: CASSSTDRYGYTF.

The chain combines TRBV12-3 or TRBV12-4 with TRBJ1-5, with a tentative D call TRBD1 (6 bases). V shed 5 bases and J shed 5 bases, with 7 bases lying between them. This CDR3 is built from 12 residues. CDR3 bases: TGTGCCAGCAGTCAGGGGTATCAGCCCCAGCATTTT. This sequence encodes CASSQGYQPQHF.

A few counts support this clone. V usage is TRBV2 and J usage is TRBJ2-2; D unresolved. The CDR3 runs 13 residues. CDR1 SNHLY and CDR2 FYNNEI come from the germline V gene. V was trimmed by 5 bases and J by 2 bases, leaving 6 bases between them. CDR3 DNA: TGTGCCAGCAGTATGGACAACACCGGGGAGCTGTTTTTT. This translates into CASSMDNTGELFF.

By share, this clone counts as medium-sized (0.01 to 0.1%). The gene calls are TRBV3-1 (or the pseudogene TRBV3-2) and TRBJ2-4; 15 nucleotides agree with TRBD2. Germline V gene lookup returns CDR1 LGHDT and CDR2 YNNKEL (reference sequence). J lost 2 bases, V lost 3 bases, and 5 bases had no gene match. The CDR3 totals 18 residues. The CDR3 bases are TGTGCCAGCAGCCATCCTGGACTAGCGGGGGGGTCCAAAAACATTCAGTACTTC. Its translation is CASSHPGLAGGSKNIQYF.

CDR3: CASSQEGGSNQPQHF. Here the CDR3 DNA reads TGTGCCAGCAGCCAAGAAGGGGGAAGCAATCAGCCCCAGCATTTT. The chain has TRBV3-1 (or the pseudogene TRBV3-2) and TRBJ1-5; D possibly corresponds to TRBD1 (6 bases). Germline assignment: CDR1 LGHDT and CDR2 YNNKEL (reference sequence). The CDR3 runs to 15 residues. The V end lost 0 bases, the J end lost 1 base, and 7 bases lay between the germline ends.

The chain couples TRBV14 to TRBJ2-7, with no clear D. This CDR3 region has 13 residues. In germline, CDR1 is SGHDN, CDR2 FVKESK. Trimming took off 5 bases at V and 0 bases at J, with 8 bases between the two ends. CDR3 region: CASSSYISYEQYF. The CDR3 DNA is TGTGCCAGCAGCTCATACATCTCCTACGAGCAGTACTTC.

The chain uses TRBV7-3 and TRBJ1-1, with a tentative D call TRBD1 (5 bases). The CDR3 spans 13 residues. Germline-derived CDR1 and CDR2 are SGHTA and FQGTGA. The V and J ends lost 5 bases and 5 bases respectively, with 12 bases between them. The CDR3 loop reads CASSPQGSTEAFF. DNA for the CDR3: TGTGCCAGCAGCCCCCAGGGTTCTACTGAAGCTTTCTTT.

The chain carries TRBV5-1 and TRBJ2-1; possible D gene TRBD2, 6 bases. Trimming left V 2 bases short and J 6 bases short, with 15 bases between. Looked up from germline, CDR1 is SGHRS and CDR2 is YFSETQ. This CDR3 spans 15 amino acids. CDR3 sequence reads: CASSLEGTPRNEQFF. CDR3 nucleotides: TGCGCCAGCAGCTTAGAGGGGACTCCACGCAATGAGCAGTTCTTC.

This rearrangement joins TRBV3-1 (or the pseudogene TRBV3-2) to TRBJ1-2; D is unresolved. The CDR3 sequence is 12 residues long. Trimming removed 4 bases at V and 5 bases at J, with 8 bases between. The V gene's germline CDR1 is LGHDT and CDR2 YNNKEL (reference sequence). The CDR3 reads CASSPSGYGYTF. The CDR3 nucleotides read TGTGCCAGCAGCCCCTCTGGGTATGGCTACACCTTC.

The rearrangement links TRBV28 to TRBJ1-3; D not resolved. V was pared by 3 bases and J by 1 base, with 10 bases between. The germline V gene has CDR1 MDHEN and CDR2 SYDVKM. This CDR3 spans 15 amino acids. CDR3 amino acids: CASSLSPPSGNTIYF. The CDR3 coding sequence is TGTGCCAGCAGTTTGAGTCCCCCATCTGGAAACACCATATATTTT. Combining the CDR3 with reference TRBV28 and TRBJ1-3 gives the whole variable domain DVKVTQSSRYLVKRTGEKVFLECVQDMDHENMFWYRQDPGLGLRLIYFSYDVKMKEKGDIPEGYSVSREKKERFSLILESASTNQTSMYLCASSLSPPSGNTIYFGEGSWLTVV.

The chain joins TRBV6-6 to TRBJ1-6; TRBD1 matches 9 bases. CDR1 is MNHNY, CDR2 SVGAGI, per germline (reference sequence). The V and J ends lost 4 bases and 9 bases, in that order; junction bases with no gene match: 7. The CDR3 totals 15 residues. CDR3 residues: CASSWGGTGSSPLHF. CDR3 in DNA: TGTGCCAGCAGTTGGGGGGGGACAGGGAGTTCACCCCTCCACTTT.

The rearrangement links TRBV7-2 to TRBJ1-2, with 11 bases identical to TRBD1. The CDR3 is 14 amino acids. The germline gives CDR1 SGHTA, CDR2 FQGNSA. The J segment lost 8 bases and the V segment lost 5 bases, leaving 7 bases of the junction unmatched. In DNA, the CDR3 is TGTGCCAGCAGCCGCGGACAGGGGGCTTTCGGCTACACCTTC. Translated: CASSRGQGAFGYTF.

CDR3 nucleotides: TGTGCCAGCAGCTTAACGACAGGACTAGTGGCCGGGGAGCTGTTTTTT. It translates to CASSLTTGLVAGELFF. The chain carries TRBV7-3 and TRBJ2-2; D may be TRBD2 (7 bases). Trimming took 0 bases from V and 6 from J, leaving 14 bases between them. The CDR3 spans 16 residues. Looked up from germline, CDR1 is SGHTA and CDR2 is FQGTGA.

The V gene is TRBV29-1, the J gene TRBJ2-1, with 7 bases fitting TRBD1. From germline, CDR1 is SQVTM and CDR2 ANQGSEA. The junction had 12 bases not matched to a gene; V was cut back by 6 bases and J by 4 bases. This CDR3 is 15 amino acids long. The CDR3 region is CSVERWDSYYNEQFF. Written as DNA, the CDR3 is TGCAGCGTGGAACGGTGGGACAGTTATTACAATGAGCAGTTCTTC.

The CDR3 region has the DNA TGTGCCAGCAGCTTGGCAGGATTCGGGGCACCCCTCCACTTT. It translates to CASSLAGFGAPLHF. The rearrangement links TRBV7-2 to TRBJ1-6; D remains ambiguous. The CDR3 is 14 amino acids. Trimming left V 3 bases short and J 11 bases short, with 14 bases between. Germline V lookup: CDR1 SGHTA, CDR2 FQGNSA.

This clone was observed once. This chain uses TRBV19 with TRBJ2-4, with a weak D call TRBD1 (5 bases). This CDR3 contains 13 residues. Germline values: CDR1 LNHDA, CDR2 SQIVND (reference sequence). Trimming pared 3 bases from V and 9 bases from J, leaving 12 bases between. CDR3 nucleotides: TGTGCCAGTAGTATCCAAGGGGTGGGCATTCAGTACTTC. Protein product: CASSIQGVGIQYF.

The J gene is TRBJ1-2, the V gene TRBV7-2; D is perhaps TRBD1 (5 bases). Germline CDR1 and CDR2: SGHTA and FQGNSA. Trimming stripped 4 bases from V and 0 bases from J, with 12 bases between. The CDR3 runs to 15 residues. CDR3 protein: CASSSQTATNYGYTF. The DNA of the CDR3 is TGTGCCAGCAGCTCCCAGACAGCAACTAACTATGGCTACACCTTC.

The chain has TRBV7-9 and TRBJ2-3; 11 positions match TRBD1. Germline trimming cut 5 bases from V and 3 bases from J; bases unmatched to any gene: 7. Germline CDR1 is SEHNR and CDR2 is FQNEAQ (reference sequence). The length of the CDR3 is 16 residues. CDR3 coding DNA: TGTGCCAGCAGCGTCTTCGGGGACAGGGGGACAGATACGCAGTATTTT. Translated: CASSVFGDRGTDTQYF.

V usage is TRBV4-2 and J usage is TRBJ1-4; D remains ambiguous. With 3 bases removed from V and 0 bases from J, the gap between germline ends came to 11 bases. This CDR3 contains 16 residues. Germline V lookup: CDR1 LGHNA, CDR2 YNFKEQ. Here the CDR3 reads CASSHGSGTTNEKLFF. The CDR3 coding sequence is TGTGCCAGCAGCCATGGAAGCGGAACAACTAATGAAAAACTGTTTTTT.

J is TRBJ2-2 and V is TRBV20-1; TRBD2 matches 7 bases. Germline CDR1 is DFQATT and CDR2 is SNEGSKA (reference sequence). J was trimmed by 4 bases and V by 3 bases; bases with no gene match: 5. The CDR3 is made up of 14 amino acids. The CDR3 here is CSASASGGTGELFF. As DNA, the CDR3 is TGCAGTGCTAGTGCTAGCGGAGGCACCGGGGAGCTGTTTTTT.